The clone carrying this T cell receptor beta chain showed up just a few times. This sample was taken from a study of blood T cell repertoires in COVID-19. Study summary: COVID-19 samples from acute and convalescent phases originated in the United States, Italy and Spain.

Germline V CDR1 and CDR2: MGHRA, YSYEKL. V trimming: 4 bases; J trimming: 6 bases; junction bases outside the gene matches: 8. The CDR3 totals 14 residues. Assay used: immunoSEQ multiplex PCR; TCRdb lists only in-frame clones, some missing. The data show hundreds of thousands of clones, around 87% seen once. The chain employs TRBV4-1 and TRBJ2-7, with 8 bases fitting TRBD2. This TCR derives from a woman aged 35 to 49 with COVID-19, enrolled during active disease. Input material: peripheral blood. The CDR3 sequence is CASSRTRAGGEQYF. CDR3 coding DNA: TGCGCCAGCAGCCGAACAAGGGCGGGAGGCGAGCAGTACTTC.